These 24 T cell receptor beta chains were all obtained from the same sample, sequenced in a study of shared clonotypes between healthy human individuals. Naive CD8 cells lacked CD45RO, underwent positive selection for CCR7 and left out terminally differentiated effector memory CD45RA+ cells. Profiled with immunoSEQ multiplex PCR; TCRdb holds only in-frame clones, not every one. The data show approximately 2,200,000 clones, just over 90% seen once. Sequencing was performed on naive CD8+ T cells from PBMCs. The receptor source for this set is a man younger than 35 in good health. Some clones in this sample may be carry-over from other donors' samples.

The chain recombines TRBV27 with TRBJ2-1, with D possibly being TRBD2 (5 bases). CDR1 and CDR2 from the germline V gene are MNHEY and SMNVEV (reference sequence). The ends were cut back, 2 bases at V and 4 bases at J, with 12 bases in the middle. CDR3 length: 15 residues. The CDR3 region has the DNA TGTGCCAGCAGTTTAAGAGGGCCGGGGTACAATGAGCAGTTCTTC. As protein: CASSLRGPGYNEQFF.

The V gene is TRBV13, the J gene TRBJ2-7; 10 nucleotides agree with TRBD1. The junction had 7 bases not matched to a gene; V was cut back by 6 bases and J by 2 bases. This CDR3 is built from 15 residues. Germline CDR1 and CDR2: PRHDT and FYEKMQ (reference sequence). The CDR3 sequence: CASSYSGTGAYEQYF. The CDR3 coding sequence is TGTGCCAGCAGTTATTCCGGGACAGGGGCCTACGAGCAGTACTTC.

The chain joins TRBV18 to TRBJ2-5; 9 bases are a match to TRBD1. Germline trimming cut 3 bases from V and 6 bases from J; bases unmatched to any gene: 5. The CDR3 is 14 residues long. The germline V gene has CDR1 KGHSH and CDR2 LQKENI. The CDR3 protein is CASSPGQGGQTQYF. The CDR3 DNA sequence: TGTGCCAGCTCACCGGGACAGGGCGGCCAGACCCAGTACTTC.

The chain couples TRBV4-1 to TRBJ2-1; 9 bases line up with TRBD1. The CDR3 covers 16 residues. Germline V gene sequence: CDR1 MGHRA, CDR2 YSYEKL. The V gene end was trimmed by 5 bases and the J gene end by 8 bases; junction bases not matched to a gene: 13. Written as DNA, the CDR3 is TGCGCCAGCAGCTTCCGGGACAGGGACGGGGGCGATGAGCAGTTCTTC. This codes for CASSFRDRDGGDEQFF.

As regards this clone: The same CDR3 also results from other DNA sequences found in this sample. The chain is built from TRBV7-9 and TRBJ2-7; D call uncertain. Germline V gene data show CDR1 as SEHNR and CDR2 as FQNEAQ (reference sequence). Trimming removed 1 base at V and 3 bases at J, with 7 bases between. The CDR3 runs 13 residues. The CDR3 is CASSLDRSYEQYF. The CDR3 coding sequence is TGTGCCAGCAGCTTAGACCGAAGCTACGAGCAGTACTTC.

This clone was seen more than once but under ten times. The gene calls are TRBV5-6 and TRBJ1-1; D is ambiguous. Germline assignment: CDR1 SGHDT and CDR2 YYEEEE. The V end was cut by 0 bases, the J end by 6 bases, with 3 bases between. The CDR3 runs to 11 residues. The CDR3 loop reads CASSLVSEAFF. CDR3 coding DNA: TGTGCCAGCAGCTTGGTCTCTGAAGCTTTCTTT.

The chain combines TRBV19 with TRBJ1-3; no clear D. CDR3 length: 15 residues. V lost 0 bases and J 0 bases, leaving 6 bases between the germline ends. The germline gives CDR1 LNHDA, CDR2 SQIVND (reference sequence). The CDR3 here is CASSIEPNSGNTIYF. In DNA form, the CDR3 reads TGTGCCAGTAGTATAGAGCCGAACTCTGGAAACACCATATATTTT.

To note about this clone: Other DNA variants within this sample encode the same CDR3. The chain recombines TRBV19 with TRBJ1-5; no clear D gene. CDR1 is LNHDA and CDR2 is SQIVND in the germline V gene (reference sequence). V lost 0 bases to trimming and J lost 2 bases, with 8 bases between them. The CDR3 sequence is 15 residues long. This CDR3 is CASSIEGMGNQPQHF. The CDR3 bases are TGTGCCAGTAGTATAGAGGGGATGGGCAATCAGCCCCAGCATTTT.

The chain is built from TRBV21-1 and TRBJ2-2; no DNA check was done on the table's D call, TRBD2. TRBV21-1 is annotated as a pseudogene. This CDR3 comprises 18 residues. CDR3 in amino acids: CASSNKGGGRLNTGELFF. CDR3 coding DNA: TGTGCCAGCAGCAATAAAGGAGGCGGGAGGCTCAACACCGGGGAGCTGTTTTTT.

The chain uses TRBV9 and TRBJ1-1; the D is unclear. Germline CDR1 SGDLS, CDR2 YYNGEE. V dropped 3 bases and J dropped 0 bases, with 18 bases sitting between them. This CDR3 has 17 residues. In DNA form, the CDR3 reads TGTGCCAGCAGCGAACCCCGGAACCAAGGGATGAACACTGAAGCTTTCTTT. Its protein product is CASSEPRNQGMNTEAFF. Variable domain in full (rest from reference TRBV9 and TRBJ1-1): DSGVTQTPKHLITATGQRVTLRCSPRSGDLSVYWYQQSLDQGLQFLIQYYNGEERAKGNILERFSAQQFPDLHSELNLSSLELGDSALYFCASSEPRNQGMNTEAFFGQGTRLTVV.

The rearrangement joins TRBV28 to TRBJ2-7, with TRBD1 as a possible D gene (6 bases). The V gene lost 3 bases and the J gene lost 6 bases, with 15 bases spanning the gap. This CDR3 has 14 amino acids. CDR1 is MDHEN and CDR2 is SYDVKM in the germline V gene. The CDR3 here is CASSFRGLGGEQYF. For the CDR3, the DNA is TGTGCCAGCAGTTTCCGCGGTCTAGGGGGCGAGCAGTACTTC.

The genes are TRBV4-1 and TRBJ2-1, with D possibly being TRBD1 or TRBD2 (5 bases each). The V gene lost 3 bases and the J gene lost 13 bases, with 19 bases spanning the gap. CDR1 is MGHRA, CDR2 YSYEKL, per germline. The CDR3 covers 14 residues. The CDR3 DNA reads as TGCGCCAGCAGCCATCCAAGCCGGGACGAACTACAGTTCTTC. Its protein product is CASSHPSRDELQFF.

Points on this clone: The same CDR3 arises from other DNA sequences in this sample as well. The genes are TRBV10-3 and TRBJ1-1; D remains unclear. The length of the CDR3 is 13 residues. CDR1 is ENHRY and CDR2 is SYGVKD in the germline V gene. V was pared by 2 bases and J by 7 bases, with 11 bases between. The CDR3 DNA reads TGTGCCATCAGTGAGGGTACTGGGTTTGAAGCTTTCTTT. This sequence encodes CAISEGTGFEAFF.

The chain employs TRBV25-1 and TRBJ2-3; TRBD2 aligns across 11 bases. Germline CDR1 reads MGHDK; CDR2 reads SYGVNS. With V trimmed by 6 bases and J by 6 bases, 8 bases remained unmatched. The CDR3 extends over 15 amino acids. The CDR3 is CASRSTSGRSDTQYF. CDR3 coding DNA: TGTGCCAGCAGAAGTACTAGCGGGAGATCGGATACGCAGTATTTT.

This clone was seen only a few times. Other nucleotide sequences in the sample specify the same CDR3. The J gene is TRBJ1-1, the V gene TRBV27, with TRBD1 identical over 8 bases. The CDR3 length is 14 residues. Germline values: CDR1 MNHEY, CDR2 SMNVEV (reference sequence). The V gene end was trimmed by 2 bases and the J gene end by 5 bases; junction bases not matched to a gene: 4. CDR3 amino acids: CASSLDRGGTEAFF. The CDR3 coding sequence is TGTGCCAGCAGTTTAGACAGGGGTGGGACTGAAGCTTTCTTT.

The chain is built from TRBV7-9 and TRBJ1-5; D unresolved. Germline loops: CDR1 SEHNR, CDR2 FQNEAQ (reference sequence). V shed 2 bases and J shed 0 bases, with 5 bases lying between them. The CDR3 has 14 residues. CDR3 sequence reads: CASSLKYSNQPQHF. CDR3 in DNA: TGTGCCAGCAGCTTAAAGTATAGCAATCAGCCCCAGCATTTT.

The chain is built from TRBV5-1 and TRBJ2-7, with 10 positions matching TRBD1. CDR1 SGHRS and CDR2 YFSETQ come from the germline V gene. This CDR3 has 14 amino acids. Unmatched junction bases numbered 6, after V lost 5 bases and J lost 4 bases. In DNA form, the CDR3 reads TGCGCCAGCAGACCGACAGGGGGCTCTTACGAGCAGTACTTC. Amino acids: CASRPTGGSYEQYF.

The V call is TRBV6-6, the J call TRBJ1-1, with a tentative D call TRBD1 (6 bases). V gave up 7 bases and J gave up 2 bases, with 11 bases separating them. Germline lookup yields CDR1 MNHNY and CDR2 SVGAGI (reference sequence). CDR3 size: 13 residues. CDR3 sequence (DNA): TGTGCCAGCACATGGGGGGCCAACACTGAAGCTTTCTTT. Its protein product is CASTWGANTEAFF.

The DNA for the CDR3 is TGTGCCAGCAGTGGCGCAGGGTGGAAAGAGACCCAGTACTTC. It translates to CASSGAGWKETQYF. The J gene is TRBJ2-5, the V gene TRBV25-1; D perhaps matches TRBD1 (5 bases). From germline, CDR1 is MGHDK and CDR2 SYGVNS. Between the trimmed V and J ends, which lost 4 bases and 3 bases, there was a span of 12 bases. This CDR3 is 14 amino acids long.

This clone is a singleton in its sample. This chain joins TRBV27 and TRBJ1-2, with TRBD1 identical over 8 bases. Trimming took 8 bases from V and 4 from J; bases not matched to a gene: 12. CDR3 length: 15 amino acids. The germline V gene encodes CDR1 MNHEY and CDR2 SMNVEV (reference sequence). In DNA, the CDR3 is TGTGCCAGCTTTTCTATAACAGGGGGTATCTATGGCTACACCTTC. It is translated as CASFSITGGIYGYTF.

The chain has TRBV7-9 and TRBJ2-3; unclear D gene. Germline values: CDR1 SEHNR, CDR2 FQNEAQ (reference sequence). This CDR3 region has 16 residues. V was trimmed by 2 bases and J by 0 bases, leaving 12 bases between them. The CDR3 sequence is CASSLLLNPSTDTQYF. The DNA of the CDR3 is TGTGCCAGCAGCTTATTGCTGAATCCTAGCACAGATACGCAGTATTTT.

The chain is built from TRBV5-1 and TRBJ2-1, with D possibly TRBD2 on 6 matching bases. Trimming removed 0 bases at V and 6 bases at J, with 22 bases between. CDR3 length equals 18 residues. Per the germline V gene, CDR1 is SGHRS and CDR2 is YFSETQ. CDR3 region: CASSLGVETGLSANEQFF. CDR3 bases: TGCGCCAGCAGCTTGGGGGTTGAGACGGGACTGTCGGCCAATGAGCAGTTCTTC.

V usage is TRBV6-7 and J usage is TRBJ2-1, with D tentatively TRBD1 (6 bases). TRBV6-7 is annotated as an ORF whose role is uncertain. The CDR3 extends over 20 amino acids. The V end lost 6 bases, the J end lost 7 bases, and 34 bases lay between the germline ends. DNA of the CDR3: TGTGCCAGCAGCCTGGGACACCGACCAAGGAACTACCCCCCGGTGAATGAGCAGTTCTTC. It is translated as CASSLGHRPRNYPPVNEQFF.

This chain joins TRBV27 and TRBJ2-1, with 11 bases identical to TRBD2. Germline V gene data show CDR1 as MNHEY and CDR2 as SMNVEV (reference sequence). The CDR3 has 16 amino acids. V lost 6 bases and J lost 4; bases outside the gene matches: 8. CDR3 sequence (DNA): TGTGCCAGCAGCCGACCGGGACTAGCGGAGTACAATGAGCAGTTCTTC. Translation: CASSRPGLAEYNEQFF.